This T cell receptor (beta chain) was identified in a study listed by TCRdb under 2016. For context, the study as a whole: In people whose bodies naturally kept HIV infection under control, the researchers looked into where HIV persistence comes from.

This clonotype was seen a few times. Its cognate antigen has yet to be identified. No base quality information exists; no much larger clone differs at one position. Library preparation used 5' RACE. The reads were generated on an Illumina HiSeq 2000. TCRdb trimmed the raw reads at Q25, called clones with MiXCR and kept productive beta chains. Rows with one shared CDR3 protein collapse into an entry with the most common genes and DNA. This sample has fewer than 950 distinct CDR3 sequences in its table, and 7.5% to 10% of those were observed once. Of the sample, about 24% is held by the ten largest clones. After removal of 6 bases from V and 6 bases from J, the junction retains 2 bases not matched to a gene. CDR1 and CDR2 were assigned from the germline V gene as MNHNS and SASEGT. The CDR3 holds 14 amino acids from the cysteine to the phenylalanine. Only the CDR3 portion is preserved as DNA: 42 bases, with reading frame beginning at the first base.

The rearranged segments are TRBV6-1 and TRBJ2-3; the junction holds 14 bases that match TRBD2. This clonotype was sampled from a male donor with HIV. Sequenced material: total memory T cells from blood PBMCs. Sample cell subset or site, as interpreted from the label and publication: transitional memory CD4+ T cells. The sequenced DNA: TGTGCCAGCAGCCGGACTAGCGGGAGGGATACGCAGTATTTT. Its protein product is CASSRTSGRDTQYF.